Presented here are 20 T cell receptor beta chains from one specimen sequenced in a study of beta chain features in type 1 diabetes (dated 2018 in TCRdb). Libraries were constructed by the immunoSEQ multiplex PCR assay. The entire amount of isolated RNA was reverse transcribed using the High Capacity cDNA Reverse Transcription Kit, so the sequenced TCRB transcripts were expressed ones. TCRdb took this table from immuneACCESS and kept in-frame rearrangements with V and J called. Such tables lack part of the clones; where checked against another copy, unresolved V genes explain under half of the gap, and the rest is unexplained. The sample table shows 350,000 to 400,000 clones, and around 15% are seen once. Together, the top ten hold about 0.019% of the sample. The material sequenced was naive CD4+ T cells from blood. Interpreted using the paper, the cell subset or site label stands for: true naive CD4+ T cells. These receptors came from a woman between 18 and 29 years old in good health.

V and J are TRBV6-5 and TRBJ2-5; TRBD1 agrees at 7 bases. This CDR3 comprises 15 residues. Per germline, CDR1 MNHEY and CDR2 SVGAGI. V lost 0 bases to trimming and J lost 11 bases; unmatched junction nucleotides: 12. CDR3 coding DNA: TGTGCCAGCAGTTACTCATCGGACAGGACCTACGTGCAGTACTTC. This codes for CASSYSSDRTYVQYF.

The chain joins TRBV27 to TRBJ2-7, with a possible D match to TRBD1 (5 bases). V lost 2 bases and J 0 bases, leaving 14 bases between the germline ends. Looked up from germline, CDR1 is MNHEY and CDR2 is SMNVEV (reference sequence). The CDR3 covers 16 residues. CDR3 protein: CASSLKSWGGSYEQYF. The CDR3 DNA sequence: TGTGCCAGCAGTTTAAAGTCTTGGGGCGGCTCCTACGAGCAGTACTTC.

The chain is built from TRBV5-4 and TRBJ1-1; tentative D call: TRBD1 (6 bases). The germline V gene encodes CDR1 SGHNT and CDR2 YYREEE (reference sequence). The V and J ends lost 1 base and 1 base respectively, with 11 bases between them. The CDR3 spans 15 residues. The CDR3 DNA reads TGTGCCAGCAGCTTGACCCTGACAGGGAACACTGAAGCTTTCTTT. Its translation is CASSLTLTGNTEAFF.

The chain employs TRBV28 and TRBJ2-1; a possible D gene is TRBD2 (5 bases). CDR1 and CDR2 from the germline V gene are MDHEN and SYDVKM. Trimming cost V 6 bases and J 3 bases, with 18 bases left between them. The CDR3 contains 16 residues. CDR3 protein: CASSPPRGGIYNEQFF. The CDR3 DNA is TGTGCCAGCAGCCCCCCGCGCGGAGGAATCTACAATGAGCAGTTCTTC.

The V call is TRBV4-3, the J call TRBJ2-4, with 14 bases fitting TRBD2. J gave up 6 bases and V 4 bases, and 8 bases lay outside the gene matches. The V gene's germline CDR1 is LGHNA and CDR2 YSLEER. The CDR3 is made up of 17 amino acids. CDR3 protein: CASSPRLAGGEVNIQYF. The CDR3 region has the DNA TGCGCCAGCAGCCCCAGACTAGCGGGAGGGGAGGTAAACATTCAGTACTTC.

The rearrangement joins TRBV5-1 to TRBJ2-7, with 7 positions matching TRBD2. The CDR3 length is 17 residues. Germline V gene lookup returns CDR1 SGHRS and CDR2 YFSETQ. After removal of 0 bases from V and 3 bases from J, the junction contained 12 bases not matched to a gene. This CDR3 reads CASSLAPGGAGDYEQYF. Here the CDR3 DNA reads TGCGCCAGCAGCTTGGCCCCGGGTGGTGCGGGGGACTACGAGCAGTACTTC.

This clone is a singleton in its sample. The V and J genes are TRBV30 and TRBJ2-1, with TRBD1 identical over 10 bases. With 1 base clipped from V and 15 bases from J, the junction kept 15 bases outside the gene matches. CDR1 is GTSNPN, CDR2 SVGIG, per germline (reference sequence). The length of the CDR3 is 15 residues. CDR3 nucleotide sequence: TGTGCCTGGAGTGGGGGGACGGGACAGGGGAGAAGAAGGTTCTTC. Protein: CAWSGGTGQGRRRFF.

The rearrangement joins TRBV30 to TRBJ2-1, with 8 bases fitting TRBD2. With 5 bases clipped from V and 0 bases from J, the junction kept 12 bases outside the gene matches. Germline CDR1 and CDR2: GTSNPN and SVGIG (reference sequence). The CDR3 sequence is 17 residues long. This CDR3 is CAWAWTSYTSSYNEQFF. For the CDR3, the DNA is TGTGCCTGGGCGTGGACTAGCTACACCAGCTCCTACAATGAGCAGTTCTTC. The full variable domain, its missing parts supplied by reference TRBV30 and TRBJ2-1, is SQTIHQWPATLVQPVGSPLSLECTVEGTSNPNLYWYRQAAGRGLQLLFYSVGIGQISSEVPQNLSASRPQDRQFILSSKKLLLSDSGFYLCAWAWTSYTSSYNEQFFGPGTRLTVL.

This clone was detected a few times. The chain is built from TRBV5-4 and TRBJ1-2; 7 nucleotides line up with TRBD1. Germline V gene data show CDR1 as SGHNT and CDR2 as YYREEE (reference sequence). CDR3 length equals 14 residues. J lost 1 base, V lost 4 bases, and 4 bases had no gene match. CDR3 in DNA: TGTGCCAGCAGCCCCGGGACAGTTAACTATGGCTACACCTTC. Amino acid sequence: CASSPGTVNYGYTF.

The CDR3 protein is CASGQLYEQYF. CDR3 coding DNA: TGTGCCAGTGGACAGCTATACGAGCAGTACTTC. The genes are TRBV19 and TRBJ2-7; TRBD1 is a possible D gene (6 bases). CDR1 is LNHDA and CDR2 is SQIVND in the germline V gene (reference sequence). With 8 bases removed from V and 4 bases from J, the gap between germline ends came to 9 bases. The length of the CDR3 is 11 residues.

This clone was found a few times. This sequence joins TRBV4-1 and TRBJ1-1; a weak D match, TRBD1 (6 bases). Trimming pared 1 base from V and 2 bases from J, leaving 14 bases between. This CDR3 is built from 16 residues. The germline V gene encodes CDR1 MGHRA and CDR2 YSYEKL. CDR3 sequence: CASSQAPRTDNTEAFF. In DNA, the CDR3 is TGCGCCAGCAGCCAAGCTCCTCGGACAGACAACACTGAAGCTTTCTTT.

This clone came up a few times. The chain recombines TRBV6-4 with TRBJ1-3; D is unclear. CDR1 and CDR2 from the germline V gene are MRHNA and SNTAGT. Between the trimmed V and J ends, which lost 4 bases and 3 bases, there was a span of 10 bases. This CDR3 has 14 residues. As DNA, the CDR3 is TGTGCCAGCAGTGTGGAGCCGGGTGGAAACACCATATATTTT. This encodes CASSVEPGGNTIYF.

A few counts support this clone. J is TRBJ2-5 and V is TRBV5-5; 14 bases are a match to TRBD2. CDR1 is SGHKS and CDR2 is YYEKEE in the germline V gene (reference sequence). This CDR3 contains 15 residues. V lost 5 bases and J lost 4; bases outside the gene matches: 4. The DNA of the CDR3 is TGTGCCAGCAGTCGCGGGACTAGCGGGAGAGAGACCCAGTACTTC. Translated, it gives CASSRGTSGRETQYF.

V is TRBV5-1 and J is TRBJ2-2, with 7 positions matching TRBD2. This CDR3 comprises 16 residues. V shed 2 bases, J shed 7 bases, and the junction held 11 bases outside the gene matches. Germline V gene data show CDR1 as SGHRS and CDR2 as YFSETQ. The CDR3 here is CASSFPAAGDGGELFF. CDR3 nucleotides: TGCGCCAGCAGCTTCCCCGCGGCGGGAGACGGCGGGGAGCTGTTTTTT.

The DNA for the CDR3 is TGCAGCGTTGAGGGTGCAGGGAGGGCCACTGAAGCTTTCTTT. Its translation: CSVEGAGRATEAFF. The chain couples TRBV29-1 to TRBJ1-1; a weak D match, TRBD1 (5 bases). The CDR3 has 14 residues. Germline CDR1 is SQVTM and CDR2 is ANQGSEA. The V end lost 3 bases, the J end lost 4 bases, and 15 bases lay between the germline ends.

This clone was seen a handful of times. The V call is TRBV5-1, the J call TRBJ1-2; D is perhaps TRBD1 (5 bases). V shed 0 bases and J shed 3 bases, with 15 bases lying between them. CDR1 and CDR2 from the germline V gene are SGHRS and YFSETQ. This CDR3 comprises 16 residues. CDR3 sequence: CASSLEASGRDYGYTF. The CDR3, as DNA: TGCGCCAGCAGCTTGGAAGCGTCAGGGAGGGACTATGGCTACACCTTC.

Only a few counts were recorded for this clone. The chain has TRBV28 and TRBJ1-3, with 11 bases identical to TRBD1. The V gene's germline CDR1 is MDHEN and CDR2 SYDVKM. The CDR3 is 17 residues long. V lost 5 bases to trimming and J lost 4 bases; unmatched junction nucleotides: 10. This CDR3 is CASSPYGQGARGNTIYF. The CDR3, as DNA: TGTGCCAGCAGTCCCTATGGACAGGGGGCGAGAGGAAACACCATATATTTT.

The V and J genes are TRBV30 and TRBJ1-1; D not resolved. In germline, CDR1 is GTSNPN, CDR2 SVGIG (reference sequence). The CDR3 is made up of 12 amino acids. V lost 0 bases to trimming and J lost 6 bases, with 8 bases between them. CDR3 in DNA: TGTGCCTGGAGTGTAGCTTACGCTGAAGCTTTCTTT. Residues: CAWSVAYAEAFF.

This clone was seen more than once but under ten times. The J gene is TRBJ2-4, the V gene TRBV18, with no clear D. Between the trimmed V and J ends, which lost 6 bases and 5 bases, there was a span of 14 bases. The germline V gene has CDR1 KGHSH and CDR2 LQKENI. The CDR3 runs to 14 residues. The CDR3 spells CASSPTITENIQYF. The DNA of the CDR3 is TGTGCCAGCTCGCCCACTATCACTGAAAACATTCAGTACTTC.

J is TRBJ2-3 and V is TRBV18; possible D gene TRBD1, 7 bases. This CDR3 has 12 amino acids. V shed 3 bases and J shed 13 bases, with 14 bases lying between them. CDR1 and CDR2 (germline): KGHSH, LQKENI. The CDR3 DNA reads as TGTGCCAGCTCACCGCGGGACAGACCGGAGTATTTT. Amino acids: CASSPRDRPEYF.